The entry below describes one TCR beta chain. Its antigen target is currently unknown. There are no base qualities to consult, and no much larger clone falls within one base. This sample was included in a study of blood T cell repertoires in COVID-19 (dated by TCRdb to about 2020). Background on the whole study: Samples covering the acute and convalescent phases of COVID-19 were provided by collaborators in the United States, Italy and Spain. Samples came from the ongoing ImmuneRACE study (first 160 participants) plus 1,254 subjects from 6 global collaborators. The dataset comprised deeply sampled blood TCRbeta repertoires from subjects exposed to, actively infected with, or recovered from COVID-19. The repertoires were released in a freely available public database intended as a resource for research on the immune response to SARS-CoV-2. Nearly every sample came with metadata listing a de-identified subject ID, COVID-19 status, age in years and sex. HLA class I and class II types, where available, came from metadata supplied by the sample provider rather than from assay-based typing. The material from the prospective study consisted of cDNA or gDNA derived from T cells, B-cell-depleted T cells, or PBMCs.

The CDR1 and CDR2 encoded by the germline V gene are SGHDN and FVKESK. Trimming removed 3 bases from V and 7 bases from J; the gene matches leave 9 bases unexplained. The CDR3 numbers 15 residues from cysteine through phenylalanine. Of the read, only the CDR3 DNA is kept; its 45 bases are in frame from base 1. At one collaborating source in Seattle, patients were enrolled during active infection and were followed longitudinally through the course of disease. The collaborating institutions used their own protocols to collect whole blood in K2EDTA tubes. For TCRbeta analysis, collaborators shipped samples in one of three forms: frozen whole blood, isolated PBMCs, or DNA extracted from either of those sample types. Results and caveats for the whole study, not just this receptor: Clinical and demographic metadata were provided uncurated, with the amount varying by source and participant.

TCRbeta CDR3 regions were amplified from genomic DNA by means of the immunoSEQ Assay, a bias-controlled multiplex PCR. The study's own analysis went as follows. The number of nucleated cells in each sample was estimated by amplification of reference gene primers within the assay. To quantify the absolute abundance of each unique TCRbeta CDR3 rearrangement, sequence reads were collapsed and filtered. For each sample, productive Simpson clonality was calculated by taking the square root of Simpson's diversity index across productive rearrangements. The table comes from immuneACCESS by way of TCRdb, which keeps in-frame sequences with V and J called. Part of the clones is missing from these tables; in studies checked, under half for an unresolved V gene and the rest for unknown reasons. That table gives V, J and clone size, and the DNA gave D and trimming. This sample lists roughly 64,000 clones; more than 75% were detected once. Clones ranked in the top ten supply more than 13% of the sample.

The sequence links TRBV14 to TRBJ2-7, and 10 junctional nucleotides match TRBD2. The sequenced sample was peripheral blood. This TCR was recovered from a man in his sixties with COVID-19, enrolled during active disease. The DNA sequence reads TGTGCCAGCAGCCAGAATAGCGGGAGGCTGGGGGAGCAGTACTTC. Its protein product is CASSQNSGRLGEQYF.